A single sample gave rise to the 17 T cell receptor beta chains below, sequenced in a study of human T cells and chemical hapten exposure. TCRdb recomputed calls from the RACE reads with MiXCR, one row per CDR3 protein. This sample yields 80,000 to 100,000 distinct CDR3 sequences, of which approximately 11% are seen a single time; about 1% belongs to the top ten. The sample's time point: patch test 3, about 24 weeks after DPC sensitization. Treatment given: therapeutic diphenylcyclopropenone sensitization with weekly scalp DPC. The sample consisted of whole blood, taken in connection with sensitization to the hapten diphenylcyclopropenone (DPC). Source of these receptors: a woman aged 30 to 39 with alopecia areata. Some clones in this sample may be carry-over from other donors' samples.

This clonotype showed up many times. The chain joins TRBV6-4 to TRBJ2-3; D gene unclear. CDR1 is MRHNA and CDR2 is SNTAGT in the germline V gene. V lost 0 bases and J lost 1, with 8 bases in between. This CDR3 has 15 amino acids. CDR3 nucleotide sequence: TGTGCCAGCAGTGACTCGCCGCAGGGCACAGATACGCAGTATTTT. This codes for CASSDSPQGTDTQYF.

The chain recombines TRBV3-1 with TRBJ1-1; TRBD1 aligns across 7 bases. The CDR3 covers 14 residues. V gave up 4 bases and J gave up 1 base; unmatched junction bases: 3. Germline V gene sequence: CDR1 LGHDT, CDR2 YNNKEL (reference sequence). The CDR3 DNA reads as TGTGCCAGCAGCCGAGGGGGCGCGAACACTGAAGCTTTCTTT. This codes for CASSRGGANTEAFF.

The chain links TRBV29-1 to TRBJ1-4; unclear D gene. The germline gives CDR1 SQVTM, CDR2 ANQGSEA. V lost 3 bases and J 7 bases, leaving 12 bases between the germline ends. This CDR3 region has 13 residues. The CDR3 spells CSVDGGVGEKLFF. The CDR3 nucleotides read TGCAGCGTTGATGGCGGGGTTGGTGAAAAACTGTTTTTT.

The chain couples TRBV7-2 to TRBJ2-5; D unresolved. The CDR3 runs to 13 residues. V dropped 5 bases and J dropped 4 bases, with 11 bases sitting between them. The germline V gene has CDR1 SGHTA and CDR2 FQGNSA. The CDR3 is CASSPHARETQYF. For the CDR3, the DNA is TGTGCCAGCAGCCCGCATGCCAGAGAGACCCAGTACTTC.

J is TRBJ2-2 and V is TRBV27; D unclear. This CDR3 has 14 amino acids. The V and J ends lost 3 bases and 7 bases respectively, with 12 bases between them. Germline V gives CDR1 MNHEY, CDR2 SMNVEV (reference sequence). The DNA of the CDR3 is TGTGCCAGCAGTTTTGGAGTAACGAACGGGGAGCTGTTTTTT. This codes for CASSFGVTNGELFF.

In DNA form, the CDR3 reads TGTGCCAGCAGCTTAGGTGACGGGGACAACCCCTACGAGCAGTACGTC. It specifies CASSLGDGDNPYEQYV. The chain joins TRBV11-2 to TRBJ2-7, with D perhaps TRBD1 (6 bases). V was cut by 1 base and J by 2 bases, with 15 bases left in between. This CDR3 comprises 16 residues. Germline loops: CDR1 SGHAT, CDR2 FQNNGV.

The V gene is TRBV2, the J gene TRBJ2-2; possible D gene TRBD1, 6 bases. V lost 7 bases, J lost 2 bases, and 14 bases lay in between. The CDR3 is 15 amino acids. In germline, CDR1 is SNHLY, CDR2 FYNNEI. This CDR3 reads CASTTDRANTGELFF. DNA for the CDR3: TGTGCCAGCACCACGGACAGAGCCAACACCGGGGAGCTGTTTTTT.

This clonotype has a handful of counts. This chain uses TRBV5-5 with TRBJ2-3; TRBD1 aligns across 10 bases. CDR3 length equals 16 residues. CDR1 is SGHKS and CDR2 is YYEKEE in the germline V gene (reference sequence). The V gene end was trimmed by 0 bases and the J gene end by 6 bases; junction bases not matched to a gene: 7. CDR3 sequence reads: CASSLVLGTGADTQYF. The CDR3 nucleotides are TGTGCCAGCAGCTTGGTATTAGGGACAGGGGCGGATACGCAGTATTTT.

This clonotype came up many times. V and J are TRBV10-3 and TRBJ2-1; 10 nucleotides match TRBD2. Looked up from germline, CDR1 is ENHRY and CDR2 is SYGVKD. This CDR3 spans 13 amino acids. The V segment lost 9 bases and the J segment 8 bases; nucleotides outside the gene matches: 7. CDR3 residues: CAIGTSEYHEQFF. In DNA form, the CDR3 reads TGTGCCATTGGGACTAGCGAATACCATGAGCAGTTCTTC.

The CDR3 DNA sequence: TGTGCCAGCATGTCCAATCAGCCCCAGCATTTT. Translating gives CASMSNQPQHF. The V call is TRBV28, the J call TRBJ1-5; no definite D call. V was shortened by 7 bases and J by 3 bases, with 4 bases between the two germline ends. The CDR3 has 11 amino acids. The V gene's germline CDR1 is MDHEN and CDR2 SYDVKM.

This clonotype was picked up a small number of times. The gene calls are TRBV12-3 or TRBV12-4 and TRBJ2-6; no clear D. This CDR3 region has 14 residues. The V end was cut by 4 bases, the J end by 7 bases, with 11 bases between. CDR3 DNA: TGTGCCAGCAGTTATTCGACAACCGCCAACGTCCTGACTTTC. It is translated as CASSYSTTANVLTF.

This clonotype was counted many times. This chain uses TRBV2 with TRBJ1-1; D call uncertain. The CDR3 is made up of 15 amino acids. The ends were cut back, 7 bases at V and 0 bases at J, with 15 bases in the middle. Germline V gene sequence: CDR1 SNHLY, CDR2 FYNNEI. This CDR3 reads CASITSSAMNTEAFF. The CDR3 nucleotides read TGTGCCAGCATCACCAGTTCTGCCATGAACACTGAAGCTTTCTTT.

The chain couples TRBV6-2 or TRBV6-3 to TRBJ2-2; D gene ambiguous. The germline V and J ends were trimmed by 5 bases and 3 bases, with 7 bases remaining between them. The germline V gene encodes CDR1 MNHEY and CDR2 SVGEGT. This CDR3 is 13 amino acids long. Written as DNA, the CDR3 is TGTGCCAGCAGTAGCCTGGACACCGGGGAGCTGTTTTTT. Protein: CASSSLDTGELFF.

A few counts support this clonotype. This chain connects TRBV28 to TRBJ2-1; 7 bases fit TRBD1. The CDR3 has 12 residues. Germline CDR1 and CDR2: MDHEN and SYDVKM. Trimming took 6 bases from V and 9 from J; bases not matched to a gene: 5. CDR3 region: CASSRYRGEQFF. CDR3 nucleotide sequence: TGTGCCAGCAGCCGCTACAGGGGTGAGCAGTTCTTC.

This clonotype was detected only a few times. V and J are TRBV20-1 and TRBJ2-2; D might be TRBD1 (5 bases). Germline CDR1 and CDR2: DFQATT and SNEGSKA (reference sequence). Between the trimmed V and J ends, which lost 2 bases and 7 bases, there was a span of 17 bases. This CDR3 spans 15 amino acids. The CDR3 loop reads CSARPPGAGDGELFF. The CDR3, as DNA: TGCAGTGCTAGACCTCCTGGGGCTGGGGACGGGGAGCTGTTTTTT.

The chain recombines TRBV7-6 with TRBJ1-1, with D possibly being TRBD1 (5 bases). Trimming pared 4 bases from V and 1 base from J, leaving 16 bases between. CDR1 is SGHVS, CDR2 FNYEAQ, per germline. The CDR3 totals 16 residues. The CDR3 sequence is CASSSRPGTGNTEAFF. CDR3 in DNA: TGTGCCAGCAGCTCCAGACCTGGGACGGGGAACACTGAAGCTTTCTTT.

In this sample, this clonotype turned up many times. The V gene is TRBV6-1, the J gene TRBJ1-1, with 7 bases that match TRBD1. The germline gives CDR1 MNHNS, CDR2 SASEGT. The V segment lost 3 bases and the J segment 3 bases; nucleotides outside the gene matches: 7. The CDR3 spans 15 residues. CDR3 nucleotide sequence: TGTGCCAGCAGTGATAAGGATGACAGGGACACTGAAGCTTTCTTT. It yields the protein CASSDKDDRDTEAFF.